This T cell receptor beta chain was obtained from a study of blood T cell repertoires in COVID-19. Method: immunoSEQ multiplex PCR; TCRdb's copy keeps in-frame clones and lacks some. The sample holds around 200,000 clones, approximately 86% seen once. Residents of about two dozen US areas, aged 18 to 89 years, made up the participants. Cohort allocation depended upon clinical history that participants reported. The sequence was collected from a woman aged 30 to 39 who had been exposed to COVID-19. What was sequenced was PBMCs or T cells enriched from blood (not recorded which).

The DNA of the CDR3 is TGTGCCTGGAGTGGACAGCAGAACCCCTATGGCTACACCTTC. Its protein product is CAWSGQQNPYGYTF. The chain employs TRBV30 and TRBJ1-2; TRBD1 is a possible D gene (5 bases). Trimming removed 1 base from V and 4 bases from J, with 13 bases in between. This CDR3 is built from 14 residues. Germline V lookup: CDR1 GTSNPN, CDR2 SVGIG (reference sequence).